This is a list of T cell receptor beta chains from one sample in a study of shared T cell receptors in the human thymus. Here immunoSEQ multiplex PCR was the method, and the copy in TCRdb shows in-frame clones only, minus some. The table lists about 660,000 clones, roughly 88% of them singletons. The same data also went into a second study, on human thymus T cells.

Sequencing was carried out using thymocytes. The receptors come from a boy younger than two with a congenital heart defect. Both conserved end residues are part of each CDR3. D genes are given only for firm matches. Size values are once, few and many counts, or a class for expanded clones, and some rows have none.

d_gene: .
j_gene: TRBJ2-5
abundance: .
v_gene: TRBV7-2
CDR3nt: TGTGCCAGCAGCGGCACGACAGGAGAGACCCAGTACTTC
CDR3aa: CASSGTTGETQYF

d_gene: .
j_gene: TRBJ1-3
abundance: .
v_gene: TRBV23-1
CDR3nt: TGCGCCAGCAGTACCCGACAGTCTGGAAACACCATATATTTT
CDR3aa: CASSTRQSGNTIYF

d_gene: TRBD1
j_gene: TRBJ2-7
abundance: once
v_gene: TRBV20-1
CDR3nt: TGCACCACAGGGGTCTACGAGCAGTACTTC
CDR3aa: CTTGVYEQYF

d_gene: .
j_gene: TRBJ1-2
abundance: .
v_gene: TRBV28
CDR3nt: TGTGCCACCCACCAGATAAACAGGCCTAACTATGGCTACACCTTC
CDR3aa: CATHQINRPNYGYTF

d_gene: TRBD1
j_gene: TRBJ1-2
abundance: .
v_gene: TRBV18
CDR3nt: TGTGCCAGCTCACAGCCCGGGACAGGGTACTATGGCTACACCTTC
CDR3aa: CASSQPGTGYYGYTF

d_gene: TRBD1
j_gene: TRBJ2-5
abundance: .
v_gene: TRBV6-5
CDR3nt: TGTGCCAGCAGGGGCCGGGACAGGGAGGAAGAGACCCAGTACTTC
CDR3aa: CASRGRDREEETQYF

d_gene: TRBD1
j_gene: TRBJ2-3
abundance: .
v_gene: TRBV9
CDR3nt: TGTGCCAGCAGGGAAGACAGGGATAGCACAGATACGCAGTATTTT
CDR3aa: CASREDRDSTDTQYF

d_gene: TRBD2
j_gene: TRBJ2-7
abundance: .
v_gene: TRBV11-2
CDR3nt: TGTGCCAGCAGCTTAGTACCTAGCGGGCTCTCCTACGAGCAGTACTTC
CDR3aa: CASSLVPSGLSYEQYF

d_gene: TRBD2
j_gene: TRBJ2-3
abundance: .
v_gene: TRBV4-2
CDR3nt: TGTGCCAGCAGCCAGCCCGGGGGGCGGGAGGGCACAGATACGCAGTATTTT
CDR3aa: CASSQPGGREGTDTQYF

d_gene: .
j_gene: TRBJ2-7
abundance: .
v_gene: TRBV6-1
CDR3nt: TGTGCCAGCAGTGACCGACTACCCCACGGGCAGTACTTC
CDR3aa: CASSDRLPHGQYF

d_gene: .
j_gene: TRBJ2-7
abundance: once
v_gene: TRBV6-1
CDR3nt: TGTGCCAGCCGGATCTTCAGGGGCACCTACGAGCAGTACTTC
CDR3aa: CASRIFRGTYEQYF

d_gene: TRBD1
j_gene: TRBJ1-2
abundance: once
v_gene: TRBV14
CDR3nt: TGTGCCAGCAGGCAAGCCCACAAAGACAGGGGCTCCGTCCCCCTTACAGGCTTCAATGGCTACACCTTC
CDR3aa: CASRQAHKDRGSVPLTGFNGYTF

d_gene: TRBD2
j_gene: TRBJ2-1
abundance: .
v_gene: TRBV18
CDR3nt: TGTGCCAGCTCCCCCAAGACTAGCGGGGACAATGAGCAGTTCTTC
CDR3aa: CASSPKTSGDNEQFF

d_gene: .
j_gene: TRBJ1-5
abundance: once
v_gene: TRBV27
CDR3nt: TGTGCCAGCAGTTTGTGGTCAGGGTTTCAGCCCCAGCATTTT
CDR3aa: CASSLWSGFQPQHF

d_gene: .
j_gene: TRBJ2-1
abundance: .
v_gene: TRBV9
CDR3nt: TGTGCCAGCAGCAAGTTAGCGGTAGCCTCCTACAATGAGCAGTTCTTC
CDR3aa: CASSKLAVASYNEQFF

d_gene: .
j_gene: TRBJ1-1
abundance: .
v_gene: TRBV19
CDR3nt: TGTGCCCTACAGGGAGGGGAGAGTGAAGCTTTCTTT
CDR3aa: CALQGGESEAFF

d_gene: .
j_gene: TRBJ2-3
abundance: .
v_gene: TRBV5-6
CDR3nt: TGTGCCAGCAGCTTGGTGGGAGCAGATACGCAGTATTTT
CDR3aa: CASSLVGADTQYF

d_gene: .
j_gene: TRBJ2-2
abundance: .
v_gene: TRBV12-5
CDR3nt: TGTGCTAGTGGTCCGGAGGGCCTAGGCGGGGAGCTGTTTTTT
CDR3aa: CASGPEGLGGELFF